This T cell receptor (beta chain) was sequenced for a study of blood T cell repertoires in COVID-19. The overall study: There were acute and convalescent COVID-19 samples, and they came from the United States, Italy and Spain. From T cells, B-cell-depleted T cells, or PBMCs came the material, which was cDNA or gDNA.

Only a few counts were recorded for this clone. Produced via immunoSEQ multiplex PCR; TCRdb's table is partial and in-frame only. The sample carries about 150,000 clones, around 85% recorded once. CDR3 length equals 13 residues. The V end was cut by 3 bases, the J end by 1 base, with 6 bases between. Per germline, CDR1 SGHVS and CDR2 FQNEAQ. Seattle enrolled patients during active infection and tracked them longitudinally. The chain employs TRBV7-8 and TRBJ1-1; D is uncertain. Sequencing input: peripheral blood. The TCR was taken from a man aged 60 to 69 with COVID-19, enrolled during active disease. The CDR3 region is CASSFIGNTEAFF. The CDR3 DNA reads as TGTGCCAGCAGCTTTATCGGGAACACTGAAGCTTTCTTT.